A single sample gave rise to the 31 T cell receptor beta chains below, sequenced in a study of T cell responses to AZD1222 COVID-19 vaccine. Some clones are missing from TCRdb's copy, which holds only in-frame ones; the method was immunoSEQ multiplex PCR. The data contain 100,000 to 120,000 clones, 80% to 95% of them singletons. The starting material was peripheral blood, obtained 28 days after the second AZD1222 dose. The receptors here all came from an adult who received the AZD1222 COVID-19 vaccine.

Only one count was recorded for this clone. The chain joins TRBV4-3 to TRBJ1-5; 8 bases line up with TRBD1. The CDR3 runs to 15 residues. The V and J ends lost 0 bases and 9 bases, in that order; junction bases with no gene match: 7. The V gene's germline CDR1 is LGHNA and CDR2 YSLEER. The CDR3 spells CASSQDRTGLLPQHF. The CDR3 DNA sequence: TGCGCCAGCAGCCAAGATCGGACAGGGCTTTTGCCCCAGCATTTT.

The rearrangement joins TRBV7-9 to TRBJ2-7, with no clear D. CDR1 and CDR2 from the germline V gene are SEHNR and FQNEAQ (reference sequence). The CDR3 totals 14 residues. V lost 2 bases, J lost 0 bases, and 8 bases lay in between. The CDR3 DNA sequence: TGTGCCAGCAGCTTAATTTCGAACTCCTACGAGCAGTACTTC. Its translation: CASSLISNSYEQYF.

The chain recombines TRBV30 with TRBJ1-6; D gene ambiguous. V lost 4 bases and J lost 7, with 14 bases in between. The CDR3 extends over 14 amino acids. Germline loops: CDR1 GTSNPN, CDR2 SVGIG (reference sequence). CDR3 nucleotides: TGTGCCTGGAATAGGGAGCCGGGCAATTCACCCCTCCACTTT. Translation: CAWNREPGNSPLHF.

The chain's CDR3 is CASSPGPGQGNEQFF. CDR3 DNA: TGTGCCAGCTCACCCGGTCCGGGACAGGGCAATGAGCAGTTCTTC. The gene calls are TRBV18 and TRBJ2-1, with 9 bases fitting TRBD1. V was clipped by 3 bases and J by 6 bases; unmatched bases: 6. Germline CDR1 reads KGHSH; CDR2 reads LQKENI. The CDR3 consists of 15 residues.

This chain connects TRBV9 to TRBJ2-7, with D unclear. CDR1 and CDR2 (germline): SGDLS, YYNGEE. V was pared by 3 bases and J by 5 bases, with 15 bases between. The CDR3 contains 14 residues. The CDR3 bases are TGTGCCAGCAGCGCTAGTGTAATAGGCGACGAGCAGTACTTC. The encoded protein is CASSASVIGDEQYF.

The CDR3 sequence: CASSFGSISRNQPQHF. The CDR3 DNA reads as TGTGCCAGCAGCTTCGGGTCGATCTCCCGGAATCAGCCCCAGCATTTT. The chain couples TRBV5-6 to TRBJ1-5; D gene uncertain. Germline lookup yields CDR1 SGHDT and CDR2 YYEEEE. The CDR3 runs to 16 residues. The V end lost 2 bases, the J end lost 4 bases, and 16 bases lay between the germline ends.

The chain is built from TRBV19 and TRBJ1-5; D is possibly TRBD1 (5 bases). Trimming shortened V by 2 bases and J by 7 bases, and 15 bases separated the two germline ends. CDR3 length: 15 residues. Germline values: CDR1 LNHDA, CDR2 SQIVND (reference sequence). The CDR3 bases are TGTGCCAGTAGTATATCCGGGGGTTCGGGGCAGCCCCAGCATTTT. This encodes CASSISGGSGQPQHF.

The V and J genes are TRBV7-9 and TRBJ2-3; 7 bases fit TRBD2. After removal of 4 bases from V and 1 base from J, the junction contained 2 bases not matched to a gene. CDR1 is SEHNR, CDR2 FQNEAQ, per germline (reference sequence). CDR3 length: 14 residues. In nucleotides, the CDR3 is TGTGCCAGCAGCTCTACTAGCGGCACAGATACGCAGTATTTT. Protein: CASSSTSGTDTQYF.

The CDR3 coding sequence is TGTGCCAGCAGCAAAGTACTAGCGGAGGCCTCCTACGAGCAGTACTTC. Amino acids: CASSKVLAEASYEQYF. The V and J genes are TRBV21-1 and TRBJ2-7; the table's D call TRBD2 went unverified against the DNA. TRBV21-1 corresponds to a pseudogene. This CDR3 spans 16 amino acids.

J is TRBJ2-7 and V is TRBV6-6; the match to TRBD2 covers 9 bases. The CDR3 is 16 residues long. Germline V gene data show CDR1 as MNHNY and CDR2 as SVGAGI (reference sequence). J gave up 0 bases and V 5 bases, and 8 bases lay outside the gene matches. Here the CDR3 DNA reads TGTGCCAGCAGTCAAGGACTAGCGCAGAGCTCCTACGAGCAGTACTTC. Its protein is CASSQGLAQSSYEQYF.

This chain connects TRBV10-3 to TRBJ2-3; D gene ambiguous. Trimming removed 5 bases at V and 0 bases at J, with 9 bases between. The CDR3 spans 14 residues. Germline values: CDR1 ENHRY, CDR2 SYGVKD. CDR3 coding DNA: TGTGCCATCAGTACCTTAGTTAGCACAGATACGCAGTATTTT. Residues: CAISTLVSTDTQYF.

This rearrangement joins TRBV21-1 to TRBJ2-3; the D segment call TRBD2 is taken from the table without a DNA check. TRBV21-1 is shown as a pseudogene. The CDR3 consists of 16 residues. The CDR3 sequence: CASSKLLGTSTDTQYF. The CDR3 DNA reads as TGTGCCAGCAGCAAATTGTTGGGGACTAGCACAGATACGCAGTATTTT.

The chain has TRBV7-3 and TRBJ2-5, with D tentatively TRBD1 (5 bases). The CDR3 runs 13 residues. The V end lost 3 bases, the J end lost 5 bases, and 10 bases lay between the germline ends. CDR1 and CDR2 (germline): SGHTA, FQGTGA. The CDR3 sequence is CASSFQGGETQYF. The CDR3 DNA follows: TGTGCCAGCAGCTTCCAGGGTGGGGAGACCCAGTACTTC.

The chain employs TRBV28 and TRBJ2-2, with 9 bases that match TRBD2. Germline V gene data show CDR1 as MDHEN and CDR2 as SYDVKM. The CDR3 extends over 15 amino acids. With V trimmed by 6 bases and J by 0 bases, 2 bases remained unmatched. The CDR3 reads CASRRGGPNTGELFF. Here the CDR3 DNA reads TGTGCCAGCAGGCGGGGGGGCCCGAACACCGGGGAGCTGTTTTTT.

The gene calls are TRBV13 and TRBJ2-1, with D perhaps matching TRBD2 (6 bases). In germline, CDR1 is PRHDT, CDR2 FYEKMQ (reference sequence). This CDR3 contains 12 residues. V lost 6 bases, J lost 8 bases, and 11 bases lay in between. The CDR3 reads CASRRREDEQFF. CDR3 coding DNA: TGTGCCAGCAGGCGCAGGGAGGATGAGCAGTTCTTC. The whole variable domain, filled in from reference TRBV13 and TRBJ2-1, reads AAGVIQSPRHLIKEKRETATLKCYPIPRHDTVYWYQQGPGQDPQFLISFYEKMQSDKGSIPDRFSAQQFSDYHSELNMSSLELGDSALYFCASRRREDEQFFGPGTRLTVL.

The chain carries TRBV10-3 and TRBJ2-3, with 8 bases that match TRBD2. With 3 bases clipped from V and 0 bases from J, the junction kept 11 bases outside the gene matches. The CDR3 covers 18 residues. Germline-derived CDR1 and CDR2 are ENHRY and SYGVKD. The CDR3 DNA sequence: TGTGCCATCAGTGACACAGATATAGCGGGGACTAGCACAGATACGCAGTATTTT. Translated, it gives CAISDTDIAGTSTDTQYF.

The rearrangement joins TRBV6-5 to TRBJ2-2; D is possibly TRBD1 (6 bases). The CDR3 has 14 residues. Germline V gene lookup returns CDR1 MNHEY and CDR2 SVGAGI. V was pared by 8 bases and J by 4 bases, with 14 bases between. The DNA for the CDR3 is TGTGCCAGCCACCGGACAGAGATCACCGGGGAGCTGTTTTTT. Translating it yields CASHRTEITGELFF.

The V call is TRBV6-5, the J call TRBJ2-1; D is unresolved. Germline CDR1 and CDR2: MNHEY and SVGAGI. The V gene lost 4 bases and the J gene lost 4 bases, with 8 bases spanning the gap. The CDR3 is made up of 13 amino acids. The CDR3 is CASSSGLYNEQFF. CDR3 DNA sequence: TGTGCCAGCAGTTCGGGCCTGTACAATGAGCAGTTCTTC.

The chain links TRBV6-5 to TRBJ1-5; TRBD1 is a possible D gene (5 bases). Germline V gives CDR1 MNHEY, CDR2 SVGAGI. The V gene lost 8 bases and the J gene lost 0 bases, with 14 bases spanning the gap. The CDR3 is made up of 15 amino acids. CDR3 bases: TGTGCCAGCGGCTGGGGGGAGTATAGCAATCAGCCCCAGCATTTT. This gives the protein CASGWGEYSNQPQHF.

V is TRBV3-1 (or the pseudogene TRBV3-2) and J is TRBJ2-7; 7 nucleotides line up with TRBD1. J was trimmed by 3 bases and V by 7 bases; bases with no gene match: 12. The CDR3 is 15 amino acids. From germline, CDR1 is LGHDT and CDR2 YNNKEL (reference sequence). The CDR3 DNA sequence: TGTGCCAGCACCAGACAGGGCCTGAGCCTCTACGAGCAGTACTTC. Amino acids: CASTRQGLSLYEQYF.

This clone was seen a few times. The chain carries TRBV2 and TRBJ2-3; a weak D match, TRBD1 (6 bases). V was pared by 5 bases and J by 4 bases, with 13 bases between. Germline CDR1 and CDR2: SNHLY and FYNNEI. CDR3 size: 14 residues. CDR3: CASSLQGSPDTQYF. The CDR3, as DNA: TGTGCCAGCAGTTTACAGGGATCCCCAGATACGCAGTATTTT.

This sequence joins TRBV27 and TRBJ1-2, with 8 bases identical to TRBD1. The V and J ends lost 5 bases and 4 bases, in that order; junction bases with no gene match: 6. This CDR3 has 14 residues. From germline, CDR1 is MNHEY and CDR2 SMNVEV (reference sequence). The CDR3 coding sequence is TGTGCCAGCAGTCCCCGGACAGGGTTCTATGGCTACACCTTC. Protein product: CASSPRTGFYGYTF.

This chain connects TRBV5-1 to TRBJ2-1; 9 bases are shared with TRBD1. V was pared by 4 bases and J by 0 bases, with 5 bases of the junction left unmatched. Germline CDR1 and CDR2: SGHRS and YFSETQ. The length of the CDR3 is 16 residues. Here the CDR3 reads CASSALTGGSYNEQFF. The CDR3 DNA reads as TGCGCCAGCAGCGCCCTGACAGGGGGCTCCTACAATGAGCAGTTCTTC. Based on the CDR3 plus reference TRBV5-1 and TRBJ2-1, the full variable domain is KAGVTQTPRYLIKTRGQQVTLSCSPISGHRSVSWYQQTPGQGLQFLFEYFSETQRNKGNFPGRFSGRQFSNSRSEMNVSTLELGDSALYLCASSALTGGSYNEQFFGPGTRLTVL.

This chain joins TRBV5-4 and TRBJ1-5; perhaps TRBD1 as D (6 bases). The CDR3 sequence is 14 residues long. From germline, CDR1 is SGHNT and CDR2 YYREEE (reference sequence). V was trimmed by 3 bases and J by 1 base, leaving 8 bases between them. CDR3 loop: CASSWRGSNQPQHF. CDR3 DNA: TGTGCCAGCAGCTGGAGGGGGAGCAATCAGCCCCAGCATTTT.

The chain employs TRBV13 and TRBJ1-2; no definite D call. The CDR3 is 13 amino acids. The V end lost 2 bases, the J end lost 5 bases, and 9 bases lay between the germline ends. Germline V CDR1 and CDR2: PRHDT, FYEKMQ (reference sequence). CDR3 in DNA: TGTGCCAGCAGCTTACCCAATCATTATGGCTACACCTTC. Amino acids: CASSLPNHYGYTF. Based on the CDR3 plus reference TRBV13 and TRBJ1-2, the full variable domain is AAGVIQSPRHLIKEKRETATLKCYPIPRHDTVYWYQQGPGQDPQFLISFYEKMQSDKGSIPDRFSAQQFSDYHSELNMSSLELGDSALYFCASSLPNHYGYTFGSGTRLTVV.

The chain carries TRBV7-2 and TRBJ2-7; D not resolved. This CDR3 is 14 amino acids long. Germline loops: CDR1 SGHTA, CDR2 FQGNSA. V was clipped by 1 base and J by 0 bases, with 7 bases between them. CDR3 sequence (DNA): TGTGCCAGCAGCTTAGTTGGTAGCTCCTACGAGCAGTACTTC. Protein product: CASSLVGSSYEQYF.

The J gene is TRBJ2-1, the V gene TRBV5-4, with a possible D match to TRBD2 (5 bases). The germline V gene has CDR1 SGHNT and CDR2 YYREEE (reference sequence). The CDR3 runs to 15 residues. The V end was cut by 4 bases, the J end by 4 bases, with 15 bases between. CDR3: CASSPSSGVYNEQFF. The CDR3, as DNA: TGTGCCAGCAGCCCCTCCTCCGGGGTTTACAATGAGCAGTTCTTC.

The V gene is TRBV12-3 or TRBV12-4, the J gene TRBJ1-4; D gene unclear. This CDR3 comprises 12 residues. Trimming took off 4 bases at V and 11 bases at J, with 11 bases between the two ends. The chain's CDR3 is CASSSYSRKLFF. CDR3 nucleotide sequence: TGTGCCAGCAGTTCCTACAGTCGGAAACTGTTTTTT.

The V and J genes are TRBV7-2 and TRBJ1-5, with no clear D. In germline, CDR1 is SGHTA, CDR2 FQGNSA. V lost 1 base and J 7 bases, leaving 8 bases between the germline ends. The CDR3 length is 13 residues. The CDR3 bases are TGTGCCAGCAGCTTAGTGAGGGAGCAGCCCCAGCATTTT. Translating it yields CASSLVREQPQHF.

This clone came up once. The V gene is TRBV7-8, the J gene TRBJ2-6; D not certain. Germline V gene data show CDR1 as SGHVS and CDR2 as FQNEAQ. This CDR3 is 16 amino acids long. Trimming took off 0 bases at V and 1 base at J, with 7 bases between the two ends. The CDR3 loop is CASSLAGWSGANVLTF. The CDR3 DNA sequence: TGTGCCAGCAGCTTAGCGGGGTGGTCTGGGGCCAACGTCCTGACTTTC.

The chain recombines TRBV6-5 with TRBJ2-1, with a weak D call TRBD2 (5 bases). CDR1 MNHEY and CDR2 SVGAGI come from the germline V gene. V lost 1 base, J lost 15 bases, and 10 bases lay in between. The CDR3 has 11 residues. The CDR3 here is CASSYWRGGFF. DNA for the CDR3: TGTGCCAGCAGTTACTGGAGAGGAGGGTTCTTC.